The 29 T cell receptor beta chains reported below all come from one sample, sequenced in a study of radiotherapy plus CTLA-4 blockade in lung cancer. The assay was immunoSEQ multiplex PCR, and TCRdb's table has in-frame clones only and misses some. The sample includes approximately 70,000 clones, 65% to 85% of them seen just once. The starting material was peripheral blood, obtained from a patient treated with radiotherapy plus ipilimumab. The receptors come from a human donor with non-small cell lung cancer whose response to radiotherapy plus ipilimumab could not be evaluated. Some clones in this sample may be carry-over from other donors' samples.

Here the CDR3 reads CASSLDRGYGYTF. DNA for the CDR3: TGTGCCAGCAGCTTAGACAGGGGGTATGGCTACACCTTC. The rearrangement links TRBV7-8 to TRBJ1-2, with TRBD1 matching 8 bases. CDR3 length: 13 amino acids. The V gene's germline CDR1 is SGHVS and CDR2 FQNEAQ. Trimming cost V 1 base and J 5 bases; bases outside gene matches: 0.

This clone turned up a few times. The gene calls are TRBV28 and TRBJ1-2; 8 bases are a match to TRBD1. Germline V gene data show CDR1 as MDHEN and CDR2 as SYDVKM. The CDR3 is 12 residues long. V lost 5 bases, J lost 4 bases, and 0 bases stayed unmatched. In DNA, the CDR3 is TGTGCCAGCAGTGACAGGGGCTATGGCTACACCTTC. It specifies CASSDRGYGYTF.

The chain couples TRBV2 to TRBJ2-4; D possibly corresponds to TRBD2 (6 bases). The length of the CDR3 is 13 residues. V lost 4 bases and J lost 8, with 12 bases in between. CDR1 and CDR2 from the germline V gene are SNHLY and FYNNEI. The CDR3: CASSVRRDHIQYF. The CDR3 DNA reads TGTGCCAGCAGTGTGAGGCGGGATCACATTCAGTACTTC.

The chain links TRBV5-1 to TRBJ2-3, with TRBD2 as a possible D gene (5 bases). This CDR3 contains 14 residues. V was trimmed by 4 bases and J by 5 bases, leaving 14 bases between them. The germline V gene encodes CDR1 SGHRS and CDR2 YFSETQ. The DNA of the CDR3 is TGCGCCAGCAGCCCCGGACTTTCGGGAGATACGCAGTATTTT. Protein: CASSPGLSGDTQYF. Together with reference TRBV5-1 and TRBJ2-3, the CDR3 gives the full variable domain: KAGVTQTPRYLIKTRGQQVTLSCSPISGHRSVSWYQQTPGQGLQFLFEYFSETQRNKGNFPGRFSGRQFSNSRSEMNVSTLELGDSALYLCASSPGLSGDTQYFGPGTRLTVL.

The CDR3 sequence is CASSTEVEGYEQYF. CDR3 DNA: TGTGCCAGCAGCACGGAGGTCGAGGGCTACGAGCAGTACTTC. The chain recombines TRBV7-9 with TRBJ2-5, with a weak D call TRBD2 (5 bases). With the DNA end fitting TRBJ2-7 better, the J assignment may be wrong. The CDR3 covers 14 residues. Germline V gene sequence: CDR1 SEHNR, CDR2 FQNEAQ (reference sequence).

The genes are TRBV2 and TRBJ2-5, with TRBD1 matching 9 bases. The CDR3 extends over 15 amino acids. V shed 6 bases and J 4 bases; nucleotides not matched to a gene: 9. CDR1 SNHLY and CDR2 FYNNEI come from the germline V gene. The CDR3 nucleotides are TGTGCCAGCAGCCGGGGACAGGGAAGGGCAGAGACCCAGTACTTC. This encodes CASSRGQGRAETQYF.

V gene TRBV30 combines with J gene TRBJ1-3; D is undetermined. Germline-derived CDR1 and CDR2 are GTSNPN and SVGIG (reference sequence). The CDR3 runs 13 residues. The ends were cut back, 3 bases at V and 6 bases at J, with 12 bases in the middle. Written as DNA, the CDR3 is TGTGCCTGGAGGGGGAGGGCGGCAAACACCATATATTTT. Amino acid sequence: CAWRGRAANTIYF.

V is TRBV7-3 and J is TRBJ1-2, with D perhaps matching TRBD1 (6 bases). Trimming took off 5 bases at V and 5 bases at J, with 12 bases between the two ends. Germline CDR1 reads SGHTA; CDR2 reads FQGTGA. This CDR3 spans 13 amino acids. This CDR3 is CASSGGQGYGYTF. The CDR3 DNA reads TGTGCCAGCAGCGGCGGGCAGGGGTATGGCTACACCTTC.

The chain uses TRBV19 and TRBJ2-3; tentative D call: TRBD1 (6 bases). This CDR3 spans 15 amino acids. The V end was cut by 7 bases, the J end by 3 bases, with 17 bases between. The V gene's germline CDR1 is LNHDA and CDR2 SQIVND (reference sequence). The CDR3 bases are TGTGCCAGTAAATCGGAGCGCAGGGGAACAGATACGCAGTATTTT. The encoded protein is CASKSERRGTDTQYF.

This clone was observed once. The genes are TRBV28 and TRBJ1-6; D is perhaps TRBD1 (5 bases). V was shortened by 7 bases and J by 7 bases, with 17 bases between the two germline ends. The CDR3 consists of 15 residues. Germline CDR1 reads MDHEN; CDR2 reads SYDVKM. The CDR3 region has the DNA TGTGCCAGCAAGAACAGGAAAATTCCGAATTCACCCCTCCACTTT. It yields the protein CASKNRKIPNSPLHF. The entire variable domain, with the rest obtained from reference TRBV28 and TRBJ1-6, is as follows: DVKVTQSSRYLVKRTGEKVFLECVQDMDHENMFWYRQDPGLGLRLIYFSYDVKMKEKGDIPEGYSVSREKKERFSLILESASTNQTSMYLCASKNRKIPNSPLHFGNGTRLTVT.

This rearrangement joins TRBV4-2 to TRBJ2-7; TRBD1 matches at 7 bases. Germline assignment: CDR1 LGHNA and CDR2 YNFKEQ. The CDR3 extends over 14 amino acids. V was clipped by 5 bases and J by 1 base; unmatched bases: 5. The DNA for the CDR3 is TGTGCCAGCAGCATCGGACAGGAATCCTACGAGCAGTACTTC. Protein sequence: CASSIGQESYEQYF.

This sequence joins TRBV2 and TRBJ1-1; TRBD1 might be the D (5 bases). Trimming shortened V by 7 bases and J by 4 bases, and 19 bases separated the two germline ends. The CDR3 contains 15 residues. Per germline, CDR1 SNHLY and CDR2 FYNNEI. The CDR3, as DNA: TGTGCCAGCAATCCCCGGGGGGGGGTGGCCACTGAAGCTTTCTTT. Protein: CASNPRGGVATEAFF. The variable domain in full, with the rest retrieved from reference TRBV2 and TRBJ1-1, is EPEVTQTPSHQVTQMGQEVILRCVPISNHLYFYWYRQILGQKVEFLVSFYNNEISEKSEIFDDQFSVERPDGSNFTLKIRSTKLEDSAMYFCASNPRGGVATEAFFGQGTRLTVV.

The rearrangement links TRBV28 to TRBJ1-2; TRBD1 might be the D (6 bases). From germline, CDR1 is MDHEN and CDR2 SYDVKM. This CDR3 is 13 amino acids long. The V end was cut by 5 bases, the J end by 8 bases, with 15 bases between. The chain's CDR3 is CASSSQTGRGYTF. CDR3 coding DNA: TGTGCCAGCAGTAGCCAGACAGGCCGGGGCTACACCTTC.

The rearrangement links TRBV19 to TRBJ1-1; 10 nucleotides align to TRBD1. Trimming took 5 bases from V and 5 from J; bases not matched to a gene: 8. CDR3 size: 15 residues. From germline, CDR1 is LNHDA and CDR2 SQIVND (reference sequence). CDR3 protein: CASSSGTGVRTEAFF. In nucleotides, the CDR3 is TGTGCCAGTAGTTCCGGGACAGGGGTACGGACTGAAGCTTTCTTT.

The chain is built from TRBV2 and TRBJ1-6; tentative D call: TRBD1 (6 bases). This CDR3 region has 14 residues. V was cut by 2 bases and J by 10 bases, with 12 bases left in between. In germline, CDR1 is SNHLY, CDR2 FYNNEI. Here the CDR3 reads CASSETGNYSPLHF. The CDR3 coding sequence is TGTGCCAGCAGTGAAACAGGGAACTACTCACCCCTCCACTTT. The full variable domain, its missing parts supplied by reference TRBV2 and TRBJ1-6, is EPEVTQTPSHQVTQMGQEVILRCVPISNHLYFYWYRQILGQKVEFLVSFYNNEISEKSEIFDDQFSVERPDGSNFTLKIRSTKLEDSAMYFCASSETGNYSPLHFGNGTRLTVT.

This chain joins TRBV9 and TRBJ2-1, with 9 bases aligning to TRBD2. Germline CDR1 reads SGDLS; CDR2 reads YYNGEE. The CDR3 is made up of 18 amino acids. V shed 0 bases, J shed 3 bases, and the junction held 10 bases outside the gene matches. CDR3 sequence reads: CASSVALYQRGDYNEQFF. In DNA form, the CDR3 reads TGTGCCAGCAGCGTAGCCCTCTATCAGCGGGGGGACTACAATGAGCAGTTCTTC.

The gene calls are TRBV10-3 and TRBJ1-1, with TRBD1 matching 8 bases. The CDR3 runs to 14 residues. V dropped 7 bases and J dropped 11; count of bases not matched to a gene: 15. Germline CDR1 ENHRY, CDR2 SYGVKD. The CDR3 here is CAINSDRAAVGAFF. The CDR3 nucleotides are TGTGCCATCAATTCGGACAGGGCGGCGGTTGGGGCTTTCTTT.

The chain carries TRBV7-9 and TRBJ1-1; D gene unclear. Germline-derived CDR1 and CDR2 are SEHNR and FQNEAQ (reference sequence). With 5 bases removed from V and 4 bases from J, the gap between germline ends came to 11 bases. The CDR3 runs 13 residues. The CDR3 DNA sequence: TGTGCCAGCAGCCCTCCCCCAGGCACTGAAGCTTTCTTT. This translates into CASSPPPGTEAFF.

This clone was detected only a few times. The gene calls are TRBV7-2 and TRBJ1-3; D ambiguous. This CDR3 region has 15 residues. From germline, CDR1 is SGHTA and CDR2 FQGNSA. V lost 2 bases and J lost 0, with 8 bases in between. CDR3 sequence reads: CASSLSVVSGNTIYF. The CDR3 coding sequence is TGTGCCAGCAGCTTAAGCGTAGTCTCTGGAAACACCATATATTTT.

The gene calls are TRBV5-4 and TRBJ2-3; 8 bases match TRBD1. Germline CDR1 is SGHNT and CDR2 is YYREEE (reference sequence). The CDR3 is 15 residues long. V lost 2 bases, J lost 0 bases, and 2 bases stayed unmatched. Written as DNA, the CDR3 is TGTGCCAGCAGCTTTGACAGGGGAAGCACAGATACGCAGTATTTT. This translates into CASSFDRGSTDTQYF.

CDR3 region: CASSPLGAGSGANVLTF. DNA for the CDR3: TGTGCCAGCAGTCCCCTAGGTGCGGGCTCTGGGGCCAACGTCCTGACTTTC. The chain links TRBV2 to TRBJ2-6; a possible D gene is TRBD2 (5 bases). Germline-derived CDR1 and CDR2 are SNHLY and FYNNEI. The V end was cut by 5 bases, the J end by 0 bases, with 14 bases between. This CDR3 has 17 residues.

The chain combines TRBV29-1 with TRBJ2-2; possibly TRBD2 for D (6 bases). In germline, CDR1 is SQVTM, CDR2 ANQGSEA. There are 15 residues in the CDR3. The V end lost 0 bases, the J end lost 4 bases, and 12 bases lay between the germline ends. The CDR3 region has the DNA TGCAGCGTTGAAGATGGGCGGGGAACCACCGGGGAGCTGTTTTTT. Translation gives CSVEDGRGTTGELFF.

The chain has TRBV5-1 and TRBJ2-1; 7 bases align to TRBD1. Germline V CDR1 and CDR2: SGHRS, YFSETQ. Trimming removed 7 bases from V and 0 bases from J; junction bases left unmatched: 4. The CDR3 consists of 14 residues. CDR3: CASVAGGSYNEQFF. For the CDR3, the DNA is TGCGCCAGCGTGGCAGGGGGCTCCTACAATGAGCAGTTCTTC.

The rearrangement joins TRBV6-5 to TRBJ2-1; D gene uncertain. Trimming pared 0 bases from V and 0 bases from J, leaving 6 bases between. There are 15 residues in the CDR3. Germline assignment: CDR1 MNHEY and CDR2 SVGAGI. This CDR3 reads CASSYSRSSYNEQFF. In DNA, the CDR3 is TGTGCCAGCAGTTACTCGCGAAGCTCCTACAATGAGCAGTTCTTC.

The chain carries TRBV7-2 and TRBJ2-5, with 7 positions matching TRBD2. Germline values: CDR1 SGHTA, CDR2 FQGNSA. The junction had 7 bases not matched to a gene; V was cut back by 2 bases and J by 4 bases. The length of the CDR3 is 15 residues. Here the CDR3 reads CASSLWGGGGETQYF. In DNA, the CDR3 is TGTGCCAGCAGCTTATGGGGCGGGGGAGGAGAGACCCAGTACTTC.

The V call is TRBV18, the J call TRBJ1-2, with D possibly TRBD1 on 5 matching bases. The length of the CDR3 is 15 residues. CDR1 and CDR2 from the germline V gene are KGHSH and LQKENI. V was clipped by 1 base and J by 0 bases, with 9 bases between them. The CDR3 DNA reads as TGTGCCAGCTCACCACGGGACTCCTCTAACTATGGCTACACCTTC. Translation: CASSPRDSSNYGYTF.

The rearrangement joins TRBV9 to TRBJ2-1; TRBD2 matches 8 bases. Germline V gene sequence: CDR1 SGDLS, CDR2 YYNGEE. CDR3 length: 15 residues. V lost 2 bases and J lost 1; bases outside the gene matches: 2. The CDR3 reads CASSVGGESYNEQFF. The CDR3 nucleotides are TGTGCCAGCAGCGTCGGGGGGGAGTCCTACAATGAGCAGTTCTTC.

This rearrangement joins TRBV2 to TRBJ1-1; tentative D call: TRBD1 (5 bases). This CDR3 region has 16 residues. Germline V gives CDR1 SNHLY, CDR2 FYNNEI. The V gene lost 5 bases and the J gene lost 4 bases, with 20 bases spanning the gap. The CDR3 is CASSPPVAGGGTEAFF. The CDR3 DNA follows: TGTGCCAGCAGTCCGCCCGTCGCCGGGGGTGGCACTGAAGCTTTCTTT. Drawing the rest from reference TRBV2 and TRBJ1-1, the complete variable domain is EPEVTQTPSHQVTQMGQEVILRCVPISNHLYFYWYRQILGQKVEFLVSFYNNEISEKSEIFDDQFSVERPDGSNFTLKIRSTKLEDSAMYFCASSPPVAGGGTEAFFGQGTRLTVV.

This clone has a handful of counts. The chain couples TRBV6-6 to TRBJ1-6, with unresolved D. The CDR3 extends over 14 amino acids. V was cut by 7 bases and J by 0 bases, with 7 bases left in between. Germline V gene sequence: CDR1 MNHNY, CDR2 SVGAGI (reference sequence). The CDR3 loop is CASNPVSYNSPLHF. The CDR3 DNA is TGTGCCAGCAATCCGGTCTCCTATAATTCACCCCTCCACTTT.